These 25 T cell receptor beta chains share one sample of origin, sequenced in a study of blood T cell repertoires in COVID-19. Profiling relied on immunoSEQ multiplex PCR, and the TCRdb table lists in-frame clones only, not all of them. The repertoire holds about 260,000 clones, more than 80% seen once, with approximately 4% in the top ten. What was sequenced was PBMCs or T cells enriched from blood (not recorded which). These receptors were collected from a woman in her thirties with acute COVID-19.

The chain links TRBV28 to TRBJ2-1; unclear D gene. Trimming stripped 4 bases from V and 8 bases from J, with 18 bases between. Germline V gene data show CDR1 as MDHEN and CDR2 as SYDVKM. The CDR3 length is 15 residues. The CDR3 loop is CASSSTFREIHEQFF. The CDR3, as DNA: TGTGCCAGCAGTTCTACCTTCCGAGAGATCCATGAGCAGTTCTTC. Looking up the rest from reference TRBV28 and TRBJ2-1 gives the full variable domain: DVKVTQSSRYLVKRTGEKVFLECVQDMDHENMFWYRQDPGLGLRLIYFSYDVKMKEKGDIPEGYSVSREKKERFSLILESASTNQTSMYLCASSSTFREIHEQFFGPGTRLTVL.

The V and J genes are TRBV24-1 and TRBJ2-7; 11 bases map to TRBD1. After removal of 4 bases from V and 2 bases from J, the junction contained 3 bases not matched to a gene. Germline CDR1 is KGHDR and CDR2 is SFDVKD. CDR3 length: 15 amino acids. The CDR3 DNA sequence: TGTGCCACCAGTGACACGGGACAGGGGGCCTACGAGCAGTACTTC. It is translated as CATSDTGQGAYEQYF.

CDR3 protein: CASSLGQGSGSYGYTF. CDR3 coding DNA: TGTGCCAGCAGTTTGGGACAGGGGTCTGGCTCCTATGGCTACACCTTC. This chain links TRBV28 with TRBJ1-2; TRBD1 matches 10 bases. After removal of 3 bases from V and 4 bases from J, the junction contained 8 bases not matched to a gene. Germline CDR1 is MDHEN and CDR2 is SYDVKM. The CDR3 runs to 16 residues.

The chain employs TRBV19 and TRBJ2-1, with D possibly matching TRBD1 (6 bases). Deletions cut 3 bases from V and 8 bases from J, with 14 bases between. The CDR3 totals 14 residues. Germline assignment: CDR1 LNHDA and CDR2 SQIVND (reference sequence). CDR3 nucleotide sequence: TGTGCCAGTAGTATGTGGCAGGGGACCGATGAGCAGTTCTTC. It translates to CASSMWQGTDEQFF.

This clone appeared once. V is TRBV18 and J is TRBJ2-1; D may be TRBD2 (5 bases). CDR3 size: 15 residues. The V end lost 3 bases, the J end lost 8 bases, and 17 bases lay between the germline ends. The V gene's germline CDR1 is KGHSH and CDR2 LQKENI. In DNA form, the CDR3 reads TGTGCCAGCTCACCTAGATTGACGAGTAGCGATGAGCAGTTCTTC. Protein product: CASSPRLTSSDEQFF.

This chain uses TRBV3-1 (or the pseudogene TRBV3-2) with TRBJ2-3, with TRBD2 matching over 8 bases. The CDR3 sequence is 15 residues long. V lost 1 base to trimming and J lost 3 bases; unmatched junction nucleotides: 3. Germline loops: CDR1 LGHDT, CDR2 YNNKEL (reference sequence). CDR3 in amino acids: CASSQGAGATDTQYF. The CDR3 DNA follows: TGTGCCAGCAGCCAAGGAGCGGGAGCTACAGATACGCAGTATTTT.

The chain uses TRBV9 and TRBJ2-1; weak D call: TRBD2 (6 bases). This CDR3 has 14 amino acids. V was cut by 4 bases and J by 6 bases, with 14 bases left in between. Germline loops: CDR1 SGDLS, CDR2 YYNGEE. CDR3: CASSRVGGGNEQFF. CDR3 coding DNA: TGTGCCAGCAGCCGAGTCGGGGGAGGCAATGAGCAGTTCTTC.

The genes are TRBV18 and TRBJ1-4; 8 positions match TRBD1. The CDR3 spans 14 residues. Germline V CDR1 and CDR2: KGHSH, LQKENI. With V trimmed by 3 bases and J by 4 bases, 1 base remained unmatched. In DNA, the CDR3 is TGTGCCAGCTCACCGGGACAGGATAATGAAAAACTGTTTTTT. Translation gives CASSPGQDNEKLFF.

V usage is TRBV11-2 and J usage is TRBJ2-5; 7 bases agree with TRBD1. V lost 5 bases to trimming and J lost 4 bases; unmatched junction nucleotides: 7. The CDR3 spans 14 residues. The germline CDR1 and CDR2 sequences are SGHAT and FQNNGV. The CDR3 spells CASSHSGGPETQYF. CDR3 in DNA: TGTGCCAGCAGCCACTCAGGGGGACCAGAGACCCAGTACTTC. The entire variable domain, with the rest obtained from reference TRBV11-2 and TRBJ2-5, is as follows: EAGVAQSPRYKIIEKRQSVAFWCNPISGHATLYWYQQILGQGPKLLIQFQNNGVVDDSQLPKDRFSAERLKGVDSTLKIQPAKLEDSAVYLCASSHSGGPETQYFGPGTRLLVL.

V and J are TRBV6-6 and TRBJ2-2; D perhaps matches TRBD1 (5 bases). Trimming stripped 6 bases from V and 0 bases from J, with 11 bases between. CDR1 is MNHNY and CDR2 is SVGAGI in the germline V gene (reference sequence). CDR3 length: 15 residues. For the CDR3, the DNA is TGTGCCAGCAGAACAGGAGACGCGAACACCGGGGAGCTGTTTTTT. This gives the protein CASRTGDANTGELFF.

About this clone: At one end the junction does not follow the germline gene, possibly because of a read error. This sequence joins TRBV27 and TRBJ2-7; 8 nucleotides line up with TRBD2. This CDR3 has 15 amino acids. CDR1 MNHEY and CDR2 SMNVEV come from the germline V gene (reference sequence). The CDR3 nucleotides are TGTGCCAGCAGCTTATCCTCGCGGGGGGATTTCGAGCAGTACTTC. It codes for CASSLSSRGDFEQYF.

The CDR3 bases are TGTGCCAGTAGTATAACCGGGAAAGTCCACAATGAGCAGTTCTTC. Translating it yields CASSITGKVHNEQFF. The chain carries TRBV19 and TRBJ2-1, with a tentative D call TRBD2 (5 bases). Germline V gene sequence: CDR1 LNHDA, CDR2 SQIVND (reference sequence). CDR3 length: 15 amino acids. V dropped 2 bases and J dropped 5 bases, with 13 bases sitting between them.

The V call is TRBV3-1 (or the pseudogene TRBV3-2), the J call TRBJ2-3, with 7 positions matching TRBD2. Per germline, CDR1 LGHDT and CDR2 YNNKEL (reference sequence). Trimming at V came to 0 bases and at J to 8 bases, leaving 23 bases not matched to a gene. The CDR3 spans 20 residues. CDR3 residues: CASSQDLRPSGRIGFGTQYF. The CDR3 DNA reads as TGTGCCAGCAGCCAAGATCTTCGGCCTAGCGGAAGAATAGGGTTTGGTACGCAGTATTTT.

The V and J genes are TRBV5-6 and TRBJ1-2, with TRBD1 matching over 7 bases. Germline lookup yields CDR1 SGHDT and CDR2 YYEEEE. The CDR3 contains 13 residues. Trimming took 4 bases from V and 2 from J; bases not matched to a gene: 2. The CDR3 DNA is TGTGCCAGCAGCCCGGGACAGAACTATGGCTACACCTTC. Amino acids: CASSPGQNYGYTF.

The chain carries TRBV28 and TRBJ1-1, with TRBD1 identical over 10 bases. With 6 bases clipped from V and 6 bases from J, the junction kept 4 bases outside the gene matches. The germline CDR1 and CDR2 sequences are MDHEN and SYDVKM. The CDR3 has 13 amino acids. The CDR3 sequence: CASSRTGGSEAFF. As DNA, the CDR3 is TGTGCCAGCAGCCGGACAGGGGGTTCTGAAGCTTTCTTT. Drawing the rest from reference TRBV28 and TRBJ1-1, the complete variable domain is DVKVTQSSRYLVKRTGEKVFLECVQDMDHENMFWYRQDPGLGLRLIYFSYDVKMKEKGDIPEGYSVSREKKERFSLILESASTNQTSMYLCASSRTGGSEAFFGQGTRLTVV.

The V and J genes are TRBV18 and TRBJ1-5; TRBD1 might be the D (6 bases). The V end was cut by 4 bases, the J end by 4 bases, with 14 bases between. The length of the CDR3 is 15 residues. Germline CDR1 is KGHSH and CDR2 is LQKENI. Written as DNA, the CDR3 is TGTGCCAGCTCACTTCTCGGACAGAAAAATCAGCCCCAGCATTTT. It encodes CASSLLGQKNQPQHF.

The gene calls are TRBV7-9 and TRBJ2-7; 9 bases are a match to TRBD2. The junction had 6 bases not matched to a gene; V was cut back by 2 bases and J by 7 bases. The CDR3 totals 14 residues. CDR1 is SEHNR, CDR2 FQNEAQ, per germline (reference sequence). The CDR3 DNA sequence: TGTGCCAGCAGCTTATTAGCGGGAGCAGGGGAGCAGTACTTC. As protein: CASSLLAGAGEQYF.

The V gene is TRBV5-6, the J gene TRBJ1-1; D ambiguous. V gave up 3 bases and J gave up 1 base, with 13 bases separating them. This CDR3 spans 15 amino acids. Looked up from germline, CDR1 is SGHDT and CDR2 is YYEEEE. CDR3 coding DNA: TGTGCCAGCAGCTATAGGACTGGGAAGAACACTGAAGCTTTCTTT. It specifies CASSYRTGKNTEAFF.

The V and J genes are TRBV2 and TRBJ2-7, with a possible D match to TRBD2 (5 bases). The CDR3 is 15 residues long. The germline gives CDR1 SNHLY, CDR2 FYNNEI. Trimming left V 6 bases short and J 3 bases short, with 18 bases between. CDR3 nucleotides: TGTGCCAGCAGGAACCCCAGCGGCGGTATCTACGAGCAGTACTTC. Translating gives CASRNPSGGIYEQYF.

This clone was observed once. The rearrangement links TRBV27 to TRBJ1-5; TRBD1 aligns across 8 bases. The CDR3 totals 14 residues. V lost 2 bases to trimming and J lost 5 bases; unmatched junction nucleotides: 2. Per the germline V gene, CDR1 is MNHEY and CDR2 is SMNVEV (reference sequence). The CDR3 DNA reads as TGTGCCAGCAGTTTACAGGGGGCGGATCAGCCCCAGCATTTT. It is translated as CASSLQGADQPQHF.

The rearrangement links TRBV6-4 to TRBJ2-3; no clear D. Germline V gives CDR1 MRHNA, CDR2 SNTAGT. Trimming stripped 3 bases from V and 0 bases from J, with 10 bases between. The length of the CDR3 is 15 residues. CDR3 amino acids: CASSERADSTDTQYF. The CDR3 nucleotides are TGTGCCAGCAGTGAAAGAGCCGATAGCACAGATACGCAGTATTTT.

This chain connects TRBV2 to TRBJ2-1, with D hard to call. CDR1 SNHLY and CDR2 FYNNEI come from the germline V gene. The CDR3 totals 11 residues. V lost 8 bases and J lost 8, with 10 bases in between. CDR3 bases: TGTGCCAGCGGCCTTTTCGATGAGCAGTTCTTC. Its translation is CASGLFDEQFF.

V is TRBV6-4 and J is TRBJ1-6; 8 bases line up with TRBD1. Germline V gene lookup returns CDR1 MRHNA and CDR2 SNTAGT. CDR3 length: 14 amino acids. Trimming at V came to 4 bases and at J to 7 bases, leaving 3 bases not matched to a gene. In nucleotides, the CDR3 is TGTGCCAGCAGTGGGGGACAGGCCAATTCACCCCTCCACTTT. It encodes CASSGGQANSPLHF.

CDR3 residues: CASRTPGTGGEQYF. In nucleotides, the CDR3 is TGTGCCAGTAGGACTCCCGGGACAGGGGGTGAGCAGTACTTC. V and J are TRBV19 and TRBJ2-7; 11 bases match TRBD1. Trimming at V came to 6 bases and at J to 7 bases, leaving 8 bases not matched to a gene. Looked up from germline, CDR1 is LNHDA and CDR2 is SQIVND (reference sequence). The CDR3 has 14 amino acids. Complete variable domain (other parts from reference TRBV19 and TRBJ2-7): DGGITQSPKYLFRKEGQNVTLSCEQNLNHDAMYWYRQDPGQGLRLIYYSQIVNDFQKGDIAEGYSVSREKKESFPLTVTSAQKNPTAFYLCASRTPGTGGEQYFGPGTRLTVT.

This clone was counted once. The chain uses TRBV24-1 and TRBJ2-1; D perhaps matches TRBD2 (6 bases). Germline V gives CDR1 KGHDR, CDR2 SFDVKD. The V end lost 5 bases, the J end lost 7 bases, and 14 bases lay between the germline ends. The CDR3 consists of 14 residues. In DNA, the CDR3 is TGTGCCACCAGTGCTGCAGGGAGGAAAAATGAGCAGTTCTTC. Translated: CATSAAGRKNEQFF.